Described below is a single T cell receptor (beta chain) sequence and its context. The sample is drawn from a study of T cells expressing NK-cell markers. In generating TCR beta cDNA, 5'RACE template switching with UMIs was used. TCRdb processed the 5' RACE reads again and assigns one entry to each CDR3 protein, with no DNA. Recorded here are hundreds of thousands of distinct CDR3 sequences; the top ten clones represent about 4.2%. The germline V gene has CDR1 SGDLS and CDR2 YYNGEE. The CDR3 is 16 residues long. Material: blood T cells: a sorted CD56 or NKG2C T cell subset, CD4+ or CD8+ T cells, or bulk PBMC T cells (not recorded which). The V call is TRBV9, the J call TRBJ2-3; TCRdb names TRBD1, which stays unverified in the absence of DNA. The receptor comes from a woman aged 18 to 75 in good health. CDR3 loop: CASSNAGTGGSDTQYF.